This is a list of T cell receptor beta chains from one sample in a study of blood T cells in healthy people across ages. MiXCR, applied by TCRdb to the 5' RACE reads, yields one record per CDR3 protein. The sample has about 1.6 million distinct CDR3 sequences, roughly a third seen once. The sample comprised blood. Source of these receptors: a woman in her 30s in good health. The CDR3 runs from the conserved cysteine through the conserved F or W. D genes are given only for firm matches. Rows give clone size only sometimes, using once, few, many, or a class for an expanded clone.

-,-,TRBV6-1,TRBJ2-3,15,CASKIWERSTDTQYF,TGTGCCAGCAAAATCTGGGAGCGAAGCACAGATACGCAGTATTTT
-,TRBD1,TRBV20-1,TRBJ2-1,16,CSARGTTGGFISEQFF,TGCAGTGCTAGAGGCACGACAGGGGGATTTATCTCTGAGCAGTTCTTC
-,-,TRBV10-2,TRBJ2-3,16,CASILYRATSTDTQYF,TGCGCCAGCATCTTATATCGGGCAACTAGCACAGATACGCAGTATTTT
-,-,TRBV4-2,TRBJ1-6,12,CASSQNLWRLHF,TGTGCCAGCAGCCAAAACTTGTGGAGACTCCACTTT
many,-,TRBV7-3,TRBJ1-1,13,CASSLSGDTEAFF,TGTGCCAGCAGCTTAAGCGGGGACACTGAAGCTTTCTTT
few,TRBD1,TRBV5-1,TRBJ2-2,15,CASKPNTGDTGELFF,TGCGCCAGTAAACCAAACACAGGGGACACCGGGGAGCTGTTTTTT
few,-,TRBV7-2,TRBJ2-7,12,CASSFYSREQYF,TGTGCCAGCAGCTTTTACTCCCGGGAGCAGTACTTC
-,-,TRBV20-1,TRBJ2-7,14,CSARGGAGGHEQYF,TGCAGTGCTAGAGGAGGGGCAGGAGGGCATGAGCAGTACTTC
few,TRBD2,TRBV9,TRBJ2-7,16,CASSAALAGTTYEQYF,TGTGCCAGCAGCGCAGCTTTAGCGGGGACGACCTACGAGCAGTACTTC
-,TRBD1,TRBV28,TRBJ1-1,13,CASSTGVYTEAFF,TGTGCCAGCAGTACAGGGGTTTACACTGAAGCTTTCTTT
few,TRBD1,TRBV27,TRBJ1-5,14,CASSYRTGNQPQHF,TGTGCCAGCAGTTACAGGACAGGGAATCAGCCCCAGCATTTT
many,TRBD2,TRBV29-1,TRBJ2-1,14,CSAWTSGGYNEQFF,TGCAGCGCCTGGACTAGCGGGGGATACAATGAGCAGTTCTTC
-,-,TRBV9,TRBJ2-5,14,CASSVGGVGETQYF,TGTGCCAGCAGCGTAGGCGGGGTAGGGGAGACCCAGTACTTC
many,-,TRBV11-2,TRBJ2-1,14,CASSLVQGGNEQFF,TGTGCCAGCAGCTTAGTCCAGGGGGGTAATGAGCAGTTCTTC
-,-,TRBV20-1,TRBJ2-2,15,CSARDGRGPTGELFF,TGCAGTGCTAGAGATGGCAGGGGCCCCACCGGGGAGCTGTTTTTT
few,-,TRBV27,TRBJ2-6,15,CASSGGNSGANVLTF,TGTGCCAGCAGTGGAGGGAATTCTGGGGCCAACGTCCTGACTTTC
few,-,TRBV11-1,TRBJ2-5,12,CASGQSQETQYF,TGTGCCAGCGGGCAGAGCCAAGAGACCCAGTACTTC
-,-,TRBV15,TRBJ2-7,16,CATSRHQRRGGYEQYF,TGTGCCACCAGCAGACACCAGCGCAGAGGTGGGTACGAGCAGTACTTC
-,-,TRBV4-1,TRBJ2-1,15,CASSQDRDTAGEQFF,TGCGCCAGCAGCCAAGACCGGGACACGGCGGGTGAGCAGTTCTTC
few,-,TRBV10-3,TRBJ2-1,13,CAIRGGTGDEQFF,TGTGCCATCAGGGGCGGCACCGGGGATGAGCAGTTCTTC
-,-,TRBV30,TRBJ1-2,12,CAWSVASYGYTF,TGTGCCTGGAGTGTCGCATCCTATGGCTACACCTTC
-,TRBD2,TRBV7-9,TRBJ2-2,18,CASSPFASGARNTGELFF,TGTGCCAGCAGCCCTTTCGCTAGCGGAGCCAGAAACACCGGGGAGCTGTTTTTT
-,-,TRBV5-8,TRBJ2-5,15,CASSLGQWAQETQYF,TGTGCCAGCAGCTTAGGACAGTGGGCTCAAGAGACCCAGTACTTC
once,-,TRBV12-3/TRBV12-4,TRBJ2-5,13,CASSLVGRFPQYF,TGTGCCAGCAGTTTAGTTGGCAGGTTTCCCCAGTACTTC
-,-,TRBV9,TRBJ2-5,18,CASSVFAEGDVGQETQYF,TGTGCCAGCAGCGTATTTGCGGAGGGGGACGTAGGTCAAGAGACCCAGTACTTC
-,TRBD1,TRBV27,TRBJ1-2,15,CASSLTGAVDYGYTF,TGTGCCAGCAGTTTGACAGGGGCAGTGGACTATGGCTACACCTTC
-,TRBD2,TRBV12-3/TRBV12-4,TRBJ2-4,16,CASSFLGTSAKNIQYF,TGTGCCAGCAGTTTCCTTGGGACTAGCGCAAAAAACATTCAGTACTTC
many,-,TRBV4-1,TRBJ2-1,13,CASSQDLDNEQFF,TGCGCCAGCAGCCAAGATCTAGACAATGAGCAGTTCTTC
many,-,TRBV4-2,TRBJ2-3,15,CASSWDPTSTDTQYF,TGTGCCAGCAGCTGGGACCCAACTAGCACAGATACGCAGTATTTT
-,TRBD1,TRBV29-1,TRBJ1-1,17,CSAGDPGQTAGRTEAFF,TGCAGCGCTGGGGACCCGGGACAGACAGCTGGGAGGACTGAAGCTTTCTTT
few,TRBD2,TRBV6-2/TRBV6-3,TRBJ2-5,15,CASRASGGALETQYF,TGTGCCAGCAGAGCGAGCGGGGGGGCCTTAGAGACCCAGTACTTC
-,TRBD1,TRBV6-2/TRBV6-3,TRBJ1-1,13,CASIGGRNTEAFF,TGTGCCAGCATAGGGGGCAGAAACACTGAAGCTTTCTTT
few,-,TRBV25-1,TRBJ2-2,17,CASSPLTRAPNTGELFF,TGTGCCAGCAGTCCCCTAACTCGGGCCCCGAACACCGGGGAGCTGTTTTTT
many,TRBD2,TRBV30,TRBJ2-1,15,CAWSHSSGVYNEQFF,TGTGCCTGGTCACACTCTAGCGGGGTTTACAATGAGCAGTTCTTC
-,-,TRBV11-2,TRBJ1-2,15,CASSLETVSGNGYTF,TGTGCCAGCAGCTTAGAAACGGTGTCAGGGAATGGCTACACCTTC
-,-,TRBV5-1,TRBJ2-1,15,CASSLETGVWNEQFF,TGCGCCAGCAGCTTGGAAACGGGAGTGTGGAATGAGCAGTTCTTC
-,-,TRBV19,TRBJ2-3,15,CASRSPLGPTDTQYF,TGTGCCAGTAGATCTCCCCTGGGACCCACAGATACGCAGTATTTT
-,-,TRBV7-9,TRBJ2-1,15,CASSGHQGNYNEQFF,TGTGCCAGCAGCGGACACCAGGGGAATTACAATGAGCAGTTCTTC
few,-,TRBV7-6,TRBJ2-5,15,CASSSSQGPQETQYF,TGTGCCAGCAGCTCCTCACAGGGCCCCCAAGAGACCCAGTACTTC
-,-,TRBV4-2,TRBJ2-5,16,CASSQEWASLQETQYF,TGTGCCAGCAGCCAAGAATGGGCATCCCTCCAAGAGACCCAGTACTTC
many,-,TRBV29-1,TRBJ1-2,15,CSVDYRDTINYGYTF,TGCAGCGTTGATTACAGGGATACCATTAACTATGGCTACACCTTC
few,TRBD1,TRBV20-1,TRBJ2-7,14,CSAPRTGPYYEQYF,TGCAGTGCTCCCCGGACAGGCCCATACTACGAGCAGTACTTC
-,-,TRBV5-6,TRBJ2-7,12,CASSLQGQELYF,TGTGCCAGCAGCCTTCAGGGGCAGGAGCTGTACTTC
-,-,TRBV10-3,TRBJ1-1,11,CAIGYRAEAFF,TGTGCCATCGGCTACAGGGCTGAAGCTTTCTTT
few,-,TRBV27,TRBJ1-6,15,CASRTAGGYNSPLHF,TGTGCCAGCAGAACAGCCGGGGGATATAATTCACCCCTCCACTTT
-,TRBD1,TRBV7-9,TRBJ2-7,17,CASSRNPGQGNSYEQYF,TGTGCCAGCAGCCGAAACCCGGGACAGGGTAACTCCTACGAGCAGTACTTC
few,-,TRBV20-1,TRBJ2-7,15,CSARLSGTLPYEQYF,TGCAGTGCTAGACTTTCCGGGACCCTACCCTACGAGCAGTACTTC
-,-,TRBV28,TRBJ1-2,13,CASSTTINYGYTF,TGTGCCAGCAGCACCACTATAAACTATGGCTACACCTTC
few,-,TRBV3-1,TRBJ2-3,16,CASSQRRDGHTDTQYF,TGTGCCAGCAGTCAAAGGCGGGACGGACACACAGATACGCAGTATTTT
many,-,TRBV7-8,TRBJ1-6,16,CASSPNPGQSNSPLHF,TGTGCCAGCAGCCCAAACCCAGGACAGTCCAATTCACCCCTCCACTTT
few,-,TRBV20-1,TRBJ2-7,14,CSAQGSRSSYEQYF,TGCAGTGCTCAGGGTTCCCGAAGCTCCTACGAGCAGTACTTC
many,TRBD2,TRBV27,TRBJ2-7,19,CASSPGPGLAGQKDYEQYF,TGTGCCAGCAGTCCAGGCCCGGGACTAGCGGGACAGAAAGACTACGAGCAGTACTTC
-,-,TRBV18,TRBJ1-1,13,CASSPLSGTEAFF,TGTGCCAGCTCACCCCTCAGTGGCACTGAAGCTTTCTTT
-,TRBD1,TRBV10-3,TRBJ2-5,14,CAISAGQGNDEQYF,TGTGCCATCAGTGCGGGACAGGGGAACGATGAGCAGTACTTC
-,TRBD2,TRBV7-9,TRBJ2-1,20,CASSSGGDTRLAGVGGEQFF,TGTGCCAGCAGTTCAGGGGGGGATACCAGACTAGCGGGAGTAGGAGGTGAGCAGTTCTTC